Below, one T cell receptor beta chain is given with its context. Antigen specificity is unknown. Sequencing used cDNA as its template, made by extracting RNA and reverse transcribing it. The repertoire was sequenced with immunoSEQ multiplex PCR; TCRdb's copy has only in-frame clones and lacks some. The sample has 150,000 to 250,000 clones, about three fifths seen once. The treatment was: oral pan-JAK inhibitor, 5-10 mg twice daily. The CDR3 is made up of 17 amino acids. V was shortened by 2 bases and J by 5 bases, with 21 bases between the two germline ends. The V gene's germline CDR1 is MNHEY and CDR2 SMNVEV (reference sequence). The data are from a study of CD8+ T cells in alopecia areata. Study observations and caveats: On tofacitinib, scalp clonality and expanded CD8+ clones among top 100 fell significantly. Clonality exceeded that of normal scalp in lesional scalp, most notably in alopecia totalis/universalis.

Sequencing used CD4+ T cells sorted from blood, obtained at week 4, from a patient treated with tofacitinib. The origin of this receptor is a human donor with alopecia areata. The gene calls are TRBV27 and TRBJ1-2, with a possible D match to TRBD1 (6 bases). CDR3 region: CASSLRTGGGGRYGYTF. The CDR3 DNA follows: TGTGCCAGCAGTTTACGGACCGGAGGAGGGGGGCGATATGGCTACACCTTC.